The entry that follows covers one TCR beta chain sequence. The antigen is unknown. Primers for the PCR totalled 60 Vbeta and 13 Jbeta. Libraries were prepared by immunoSEQ multiplex PCR; TCRdb keeps only in-frame clonotypes and omits some of them. The sample holds 150,000 to 200,000 clones, 80% to 90% seen once. CDR1 and CDR2 from the germline V gene are MGHDK and SYGVNS. The V segment lost 8 bases and the J segment 4 bases; nucleotides outside the gene matches: 12. The CDR3 spans 15 residues. The sample originates from a study of cytomegalovirus exposure and HLA in healthy donors. Study in general: Early on, a data release was issued that held about 85 million unique TCRs from HLA-typed donors.

Study-level results: In a later analysis, TCR association rates varied by HLA locus: DRB1 most, HLA-C fewest. With further analysis later on, most CMV-associated TCR beta chains appeared HLA-restricted. Reported results showed that the classifier diagnosed cytomegalovirus status with high specificity and sensitivity.

The chain is built from TRBV25-1 and TRBJ2-3; 7 bases are shared with TRBD2. The sequence was obtained from a woman aged 45-65 years in good health and CMV-seronegative. Input material: PBMCs. The CDR3 region is CASSPAGEVSDTQYF. In DNA form, the CDR3 reads TGTGCCAGCTCCCCCGCGGGGGAGGTTTCAGATACGCAGTATTTT.